One T cell receptor (beta chain) is described in this entry. Its specificity is unknown. Unmatched junction bases numbered 4, after V lost 1 base and J lost 2 bases. Germline V gene lookup returns CDR1 MGHRA and CDR2 YSYEKL. The CDR3 runs 15 residues. The data were obtained in a study of long-term antiretroviral therapy in people with HIV. As for the study in general: The earliest samples came about a decade before the 2015 immediate-ART recommendation.

The assay used was immunoSEQ (version v3.0), run at survey level. Sequencing was performed with immunoSEQ multiplex PCR; in TCRdb, only in-frame clones are kept and a portion is missing. Of 30,000 or so clones listed, 93% are singletons. It was in the United States that all participants with HIV were treated. Study-level findings and limits: No data on ART adherence, viral resistance or therapy changes. Diversity remained lower than transplant donor controls, even though it increased after ART.

This rearrangement joins TRBV4-1 to TRBJ1-1, with 7 bases that match TRBD1. The clonotype was recovered from a woman in her thirties or forties with HIV. The material was unsorted PBMCs, obtained around 6.3 years after starting antiretroviral therapy. The CDR3 here is CASSQGQGFNTEAFF. Written as DNA, the CDR3 is TGCGCCAGCAGCCAAGGACAGGGATTTAACACTGAAGCTTTCTTT.